The T cell receptor (beta chain) under discussion was sequenced for a study of shared clonotypes between healthy human individuals. The study's findings and limits: Sharing across four donors was seen in 4% to 6.5% of naive CD4 clonotypes. Clonotype sharing across donors was expected to vary with sequencing depth. Relative to memory subsets, naive subsets generally showed larger estimated richness.

Concerning this clone itself: No antigen is known for it.

Memory CD4+ cells were the fraction left after CD45RA+ naive selection. This CDR3 is built from 13 residues. V gave up 5 bases and J gave up 6 bases, with 13 bases separating them. CDR1 is MNHEY, CDR2 SVGAGI, per germline. Produced via immunoSEQ multiplex PCR; TCRdb's table is partial and in-frame only. The sample lists 950,000 to 1,200,000 clones, 77% occurring once. The sample consisted of memory CD4+ T cells from PBMCs. Subset noted: CD45RA-negative fraction. This receptor was identified in a man aged 18-30 years in good health. Some clones in this sample may be carry-over from other donors' samples. This chain joins TRBV6-5 and TRBJ1-1; D is unresolved. The CDR3 region has the DNA TGTGCCAGCAGTCGCCCGGGGTCCCCTGAAGCTTTCTTT. Translation gives CASSRPGSPEAFF.